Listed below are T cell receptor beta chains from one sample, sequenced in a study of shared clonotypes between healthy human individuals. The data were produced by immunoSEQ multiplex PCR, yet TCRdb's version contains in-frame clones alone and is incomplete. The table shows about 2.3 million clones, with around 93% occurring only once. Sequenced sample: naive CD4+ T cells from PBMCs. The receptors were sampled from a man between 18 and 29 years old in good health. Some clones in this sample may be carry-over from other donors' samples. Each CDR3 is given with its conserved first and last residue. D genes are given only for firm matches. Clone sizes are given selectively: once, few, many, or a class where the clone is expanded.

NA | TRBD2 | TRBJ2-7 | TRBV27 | TGTGCCAGCAGTTCCTTTAGCGGGATGGCTCTATGGTACTTC | CASSSFSGMALWYF
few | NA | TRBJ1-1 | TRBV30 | TGTGCCTGGAGCCCTAACAGTGAAGCTTTCTTT | CAWSPNSEAFF
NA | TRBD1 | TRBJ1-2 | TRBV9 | TGTGCCAGCAGCGTCACAGGGGGAGTTGGCTACACCTTC | CASSVTGGVGYTF
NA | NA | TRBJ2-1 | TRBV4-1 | TGCGCCAGCACCCCAGATCGGTCCTACAATGAGCAGTTCTTC | CASTPDRSYNEQFF
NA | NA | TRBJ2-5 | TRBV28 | TGTGCCAGCACCCTAGAAGAGACCCAGTACTTC | CASTLEETQYF
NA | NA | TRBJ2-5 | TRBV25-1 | TGTGCCAGCAGTGAATCAGGAAGAGAGACCCAGTACTTC | CASSESGRETQYF
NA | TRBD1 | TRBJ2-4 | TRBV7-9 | TGTGCCAGCAGCATGGACAGGGGTAGTCAGGAAAACATTCAGTACTTC | CASSMDRGSQENIQYF
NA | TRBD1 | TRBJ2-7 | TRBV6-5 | TGTGCCAGCAGACGGACAGGGGGCCACGAGCAGTACTTC | CASRRTGGHEQYF
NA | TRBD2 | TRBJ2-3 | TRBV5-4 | TGTGCCAGCAGCTTGATGTTTAGCGGGAGGGCCAGAGATACGCAGTATTTT | CASSLMFSGRARDTQYF
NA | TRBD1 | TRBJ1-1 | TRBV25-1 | TGTGCCAGCAGTAGACAGGGCTCGGACACTGAAGCTTTCTTT | CASSRQGSDTEAFF
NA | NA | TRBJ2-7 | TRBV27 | TGTGCCAGCAGTTTCACAAGGGGGTCCATCTACGAGCAGTACTTC | CASSFTRGSIYEQYF
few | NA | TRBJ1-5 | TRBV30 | TGTGCCTGGAATCAGAGAGGCAATCAGCCCCAGCATTTT | CAWNQRGNQPQHF
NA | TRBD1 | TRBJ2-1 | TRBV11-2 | TGTGCCAGCACCCGTCCCCGGGACAGCTTAATCCATGAGCAGTTCTTC | CASTRPRDSLIHEQFF
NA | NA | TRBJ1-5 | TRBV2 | TGTGCCAGCAGTGCGTACGAGGGGAGCAATCAGCCCCAGCATTTT | CASSAYEGSNQPQHF
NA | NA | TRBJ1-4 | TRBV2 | TGTGCCAGCAGTGATTTGGGACAACGTGAAAAACTGTTTTTT | CASSDLGQREKLFF
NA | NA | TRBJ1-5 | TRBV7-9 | TGTGCCAGCAGCTTAGAAGCGAATCAGCCCCAGCATTTT | CASSLEANQPQHF
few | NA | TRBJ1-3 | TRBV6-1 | TGTGCCAGCACTTCCACTGGAAACACCATATATTTT | CASTSTGNTIYF
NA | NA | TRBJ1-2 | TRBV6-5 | TGTGCCAGCAGACGGGACAATAACTATGGCTACACCTTC | CASRRDNNYGYTF
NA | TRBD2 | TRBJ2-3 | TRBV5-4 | TGTGCCAGCAGCTTGGCGACGGGAGGCCGCACAGATACGCAGTATTTT | CASSLATGGRTDTQYF
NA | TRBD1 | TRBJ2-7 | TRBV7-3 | TGTGCCAGCAGCTTAGGGACAGGGGCTTCCTACGAGCAGTACTTC | CASSLGTGASYEQYF
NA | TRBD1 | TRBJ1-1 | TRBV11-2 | TGTGCCAGCACCCAACAGGGGGCCTACACTGAAGCTTTCTTT | CASTQQGAYTEAFF
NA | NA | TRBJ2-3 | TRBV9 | TGTGCCAGCAGCGTAGCCGGTGGGTTGGCAGATACGCAGTATTTT | CASSVAGGLADTQYF
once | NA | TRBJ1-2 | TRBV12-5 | TGTGCTAGTGGTTTGACCTTACGACAGGCTGAGTCGAGCTATGGCTACACCTTC | CASGLTLRQAESSYGYTF
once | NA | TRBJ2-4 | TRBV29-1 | TGCAGCGTTGTTCGGGGAGCCAAAAACATTCAGTACTTC | CSVVRGAKNIQYF
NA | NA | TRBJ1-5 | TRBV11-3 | TGTGCCAGCAGCTTCCGGGAAGGCCCCTTTTCTCAGCCCCAGCATTTT | CASSFREGPFSQPQHF
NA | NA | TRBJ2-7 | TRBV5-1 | TGCGCCAGCAGCTCTGCTTGGTCTAAGGACTACGAGCAGTACTTC | CASSSAWSKDYEQYF
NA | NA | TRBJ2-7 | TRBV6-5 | TGTGCCAGCAGTCCGCGGATTGGGACTTACGAGCAGTACTTC | CASSPRIGTYEQYF
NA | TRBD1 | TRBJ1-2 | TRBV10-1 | TGCGCCAGCGGGGACAGCTTCTATGGCTACACCTTC | CASGDSFYGYTF
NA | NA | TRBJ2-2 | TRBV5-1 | TGCGCCAGCAGCTTTGACCTACAGAACACCGGGGAGCTGTTTTTT | CASSFDLQNTGELFF
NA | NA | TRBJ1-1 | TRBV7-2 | TGTGCCAGCAGTAAATCCGCGAACACTGAAGCTTTCTTT | CASSKSANTEAFF
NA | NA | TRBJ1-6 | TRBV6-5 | TGTGCCAGCAGTTACAGGGGCCCCAGCCCACCCCTCCACTTT | CASSYRGPSPPLHF
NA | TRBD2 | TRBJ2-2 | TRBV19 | TGTGCCAGTAGTATAGCCGCTAGCGGACGTCTTAACACCGGGGAGCTGTTTTTT | CASSIAASGRLNTGELFF
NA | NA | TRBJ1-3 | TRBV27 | TGTGCCACAAGAGCGGAGAACTCTGGAAACACCATATATTTT | CATRAENSGNTIYF
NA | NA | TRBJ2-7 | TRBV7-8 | TGTGCCAGCAGCTTGACTACTCGCGGGGCCTCCTACGAGCAGTACTTC | CASSLTTRGASYEQYF
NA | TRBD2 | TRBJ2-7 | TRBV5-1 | TGCGCCAGCAGCTTTAGCGGGAGGGCTGACGAGCAGTACTTC | CASSFSGRADEQYF
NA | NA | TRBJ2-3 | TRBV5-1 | TGCGCCAGCAGCCCCAACCGGGAGCTGCAGTATTTT | CASSPNRELQYF
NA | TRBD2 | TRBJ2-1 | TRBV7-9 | TGTGCCAGCAGCAGCCACATAAAGGGAGGGGCGAATGAGCAGTTCTTC | CASSSHIKGGANEQFF
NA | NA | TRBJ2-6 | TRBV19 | TGTGCCAGTACCTGGGCGGGGAGCTCTGGGGCCAACGTCCTGACTTTC | CASTWAGSSGANVLTF
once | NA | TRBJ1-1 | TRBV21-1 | TGTGCCAGCAAGAGGGGGCCTGAAGCTTTCTTT | CASKRGPEAFF
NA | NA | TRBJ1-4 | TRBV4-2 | TGTGCCAGCAGCCAAGAAGTCAGGGGAGGCGAAAAACTGTTTTTT | CASSQEVRGGEKLFF
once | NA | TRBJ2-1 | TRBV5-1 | TGCGCCAGCAGCTCCCCCGGTGAGCAGTTCTTC | CASSSPGEQFF
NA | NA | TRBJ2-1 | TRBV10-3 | TGTGCCATCAGTTCTGGCAATGAGCAGTTCTTC | CAISSGNEQFF
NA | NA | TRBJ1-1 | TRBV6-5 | TGTGCCAGCAGTTACTCGAAGAACACTGAAGCTTTCTTT | CASSYSKNTEAFF
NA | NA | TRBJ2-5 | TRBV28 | TGTGCCAGCAGCCCACAAGTCCAAGAGACCCAGTACTTC | CASSPQVQETQYF
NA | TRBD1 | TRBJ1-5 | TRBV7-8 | TGTGCCAGCAGCTCCCGGGACAGGGCTGAACAGCCCCAGCATTTT | CASSSRDRAEQPQHF
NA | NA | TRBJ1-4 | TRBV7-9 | TGTGCCAGCAGCATTACTCAGGGGAGTGAAAAACTGTTTTTT | CASSITQGSEKLFF
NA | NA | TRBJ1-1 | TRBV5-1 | TGCGCCAGCAGCTTGTCGGCAGGAGTTAACACTGAAGCTTTCTTT | CASSLSAGVNTEAFF
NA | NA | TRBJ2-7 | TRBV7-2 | TGTGCCAGCAGCCCCCCCGGGACACCCCGCGAGCAGTACTTC | CASSPPGTPREQYF
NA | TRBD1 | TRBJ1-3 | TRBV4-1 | TGCGCCAGCAGCCAAGTGGGGGGACAGGGCTCTGGAAACACCATATATTTT | CASSQVGGQGSGNTIYF
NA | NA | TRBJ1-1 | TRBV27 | TGTGCCAGCAGTTTCGGGCAGGGTGGCATGAACGCTGAAGCTTTCTTT | CASSFGQGGMNAEAFF
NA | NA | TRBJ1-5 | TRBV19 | TGTGCCACCCAACTGGGACGGGAGCCTCAGCCCCAGCATTTT | CATQLGREPQPQHF
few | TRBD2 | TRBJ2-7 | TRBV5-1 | TGCGCCAGCAGCCCTCGAGGCGGGAGCGGCTACGAGCAGTACTTC | CASSPRGGSGYEQYF
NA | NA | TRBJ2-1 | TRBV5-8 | TGTGCCAGCAGCCTCATGTCGGGACTCCCCCCGAATGAGCAGTTCTTC | CASSLMSGLPPNEQFF
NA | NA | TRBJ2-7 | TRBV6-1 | TGTGCCAGCAGCCTGGAGTTCCCGACCTACGAGCAGTACTTC | CASSLEFPTYEQYF
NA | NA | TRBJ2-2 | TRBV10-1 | TGCGCCAGTGGGGAAAGTGGGGACACCGGGGAGCTGTTTTTT | CASGESGDTGELFF